The subject of this entry is one TCR beta chain. Its specificity is unknown. Produced via immunoSEQ multiplex PCR; TCRdb's table is partial and in-frame only. Among over 150,000 clones listed, almost 90% were seen once. The data belong to a study of T cell responses to AZD1222 COVID-19 vaccine. Pooling covered second doses at about 4 or about 12 weeks. Trimming cost V 4 bases and J 8 bases; bases outside gene matches: 10. Looked up from germline, CDR1 is SGDLS and CDR2 is YYNGEE. The CDR3 has 15 amino acids. Study outcomes and limitations: Possibly, clonal diversity was underestimated; donors were largely white British and included more females. Just five to seven people given AZD1222 tested seropositive at baseline.

J is TRBJ1-4 and V is TRBV9, with TRBD1 matching over 8 bases. The receptor's source is an adult who received the AZD1222 COVID-19 vaccine. This sample comprised peripheral blood, obtained 28 days after the second AZD1222 dose. In DNA, the CDR3 is TGTGCCAGCAGCCCCCGGACAGGGCGGGGAGAAAAACTGTTTTTT. Protein sequence: CASSPRTGRGEKLFF.